This T cell receptor (beta chain) was sequenced during a study of T cells after yellow fever vaccination. Study findings and constraints: There was a small share of clonotypes that showed up in both the CD4 and CD8 compartments. Researchers cautioned that FACS-sorted repertoires could harbor abundant clonotypes contaminating from the bulk population.

A remark on this clonotype: The antigen is undetermined.

A 5'RACE template-switching step, the method used to make TCR cDNA, added a universal primer site and UMIs. TCRdb re-called the 5' RACE reads with MiXCR, one entry per CDR3 protein. This sample has about 550,000 distinct CDR3 sequences, with 15% to 20% found just once. CDR1 MNHEY and CDR2 SMNVEV come from the germline V gene (reference sequence). The CDR3 runs to 15 residues. Trimming removed 2 bases at V and 4 bases at J, with 13 bases between. The sequencing used PBMCs, collected 15 days after the yellow fever booster vaccination. This chain joins TRBV27 and TRBJ2-3; D might be TRBD1 (6 bases). This sequence was found in a man younger than 40 who received the YFV17D yellow fever vaccine. The CDR3: CASSLPGQWADTQYF. CDR3 nucleotide sequence: TGTGCCAGCAGTTTACCCGGACAGTGGGCAGATACGCAGTATTTT.